The next 22 T cell receptor beta chains were all read from a single sample in a study of blood T cell repertoires in COVID-19. Libraries were prepared by immunoSEQ multiplex PCR; TCRdb keeps only in-frame clonotypes and omits some of them. The data contain under 350,000 clones, more than 75% of them singletons. What was sequenced was PBMCs or T cells enriched from blood (not recorded which). The receptors come from a man in his 60s who had recovered from COVID-19.

This clone has a single count. This chain joins TRBV3-1 (or the pseudogene TRBV3-2) and TRBJ1-4; D is uncertain. The CDR3 covers 13 residues. CDR1 is LGHDT and CDR2 is YNNKEL in the germline V gene (reference sequence). The ends were cut back, 0 bases at V and 10 bases at J, with 9 bases in the middle. The chain's CDR3 is CASSQDRFGKLFF. The CDR3 DNA reads TGTGCCAGCAGCCAAGATAGATTCGGAAAACTGTTTTTT.

This chain uses TRBV19 with TRBJ2-2, with a tentative D call TRBD1 (7 bases). This CDR3 comprises 14 residues. Trimming removed 6 bases at V and 5 bases at J, with 13 bases between. In germline, CDR1 is LNHDA, CDR2 SQIVND (reference sequence). CDR3 sequence (DNA): TGTGCCAGTAGACCAGGGGGAGGTACCGGGGAGCTGTTTTTT. The encoded protein is CASRPGGGTGELFF.

The V gene is TRBV30, the J gene TRBJ1-1, with D maybe TRBD1 (5 bases). The CDR3 runs 15 residues. V dropped 4 bases and J dropped 1 base, with 16 bases sitting between them. CDR1 and CDR2 (germline): GTSNPN, SVGIG (reference sequence). The CDR3 spells CAWNALGRGNTEAFF. The CDR3 nucleotides are TGTGCCTGGAACGCATTAGGTAGGGGGAACACTGAAGCTTTCTTT.

This clone was counted a single time. V is TRBV7-8 and J is TRBJ2-3; 12 bases align to TRBD2. V was clipped by 5 bases and J by 3 bases; unmatched bases: 6. Germline V gene data show CDR1 as SGHVS and CDR2 as FQNEAQ. The CDR3 runs 16 residues. In DNA, the CDR3 is TGTGCCAGCAGCGTGACTAGCGGGAGTGGTACAGATACGCAGTATTTT. It encodes CASSVTSGSGTDTQYF.

This clone was found a few times. The V call is TRBV7-9, the J call TRBJ2-7; TRBD1 agrees at 7 bases. The CDR3 runs to 14 residues. The trim removed 5 bases at V and 2 bases at J, leaving 6 bases unmatched. Germline values: CDR1 SEHNR, CDR2 FQNEAQ (reference sequence). Written as DNA, the CDR3 is TGTGCCAGCAGCGGCCTTGGACAGGCCTACGAGCAGTACTTC. Protein sequence: CASSGLGQAYEQYF. Combining the CDR3 with reference TRBV7-9 and TRBJ2-7 gives the whole variable domain DTGVSQNPRHKITKRGQNVTFRCDPISEHNRLYWYRQTLGQGPEFLTYFQNEAQLEKSRLLSDRFSAERPKGSFSTLEIQRTEQGDSAMYLCASSGLGQAYEQYFGPGTRLTVT.

The gene calls are TRBV3-1 (or the pseudogene TRBV3-2) and TRBJ2-7; TRBD2 matches 8 bases. Germline-derived CDR1 and CDR2 are LGHDT and YNNKEL (reference sequence). Unmatched junction bases numbered 3, after V lost 2 bases and J lost 0 bases. This CDR3 contains 15 residues. The CDR3 nucleotides read TGTGCCAGCAGCCAATGGCGGGAGGCCTCCTACGAGCAGTACTTC. Amino acid sequence: CASSQWREASYEQYF.

This clone was seen once. The J gene is TRBJ2-2, the V gene TRBV19; TRBD2 matches at 8 bases. Per the germline V gene, CDR1 is LNHDA and CDR2 is SQIVND (reference sequence). Losses at the gene ends were 11 bases for V and 3 bases for J; bases not matched to a gene: 17. The CDR3 extends over 17 amino acids. CDR3 in amino acids: CASNERESGRYTGELFF. The CDR3 coding sequence is TGTGCCTCAAACGAGAGGGAGAGCGGGAGATACACCGGGGAGCTGTTTTTT.

V is TRBV5-4 and J is TRBJ2-7; no firm D call. V lost 4 bases to trimming and J lost 0 bases, with 5 bases between them. CDR1 and CDR2 (germline): SGHNT, YYREEE (reference sequence). This CDR3 contains 12 residues. The CDR3 nucleotides are TGTGCCAGCAGCGATAGCTCCTACGAGCAGTACTTC. It yields the protein CASSDSSYEQYF.

CDR3 coding DNA: TGTGCCAGCAGCCAAGGAGGAAGCGGGGTCTACGAGCAGTACTTC. It encodes CASSQGGSGVYEQYF. The chain employs TRBV14 and TRBJ2-7; 7 bases fit TRBD2. The CDR3 has 15 residues. CDR1 is SGHDN, CDR2 FVKESK, per germline. The V gene end was trimmed by 1 base and the J gene end by 3 bases; junction bases not matched to a gene: 6.

This chain connects TRBV6-2 or TRBV6-3 to TRBJ1-6; 7 nucleotides match TRBD1. The CDR3 totals 16 residues. Per the germline V gene, CDR1 is MNHEY and CDR2 is SVGEGT. J gave up 9 bases and V 4 bases, and 12 bases lay outside the gene matches. The CDR3 bases are TGTGCCAGCAGTTGGAGCCCGCGACAGGGCGGTTCACCCCTCCACTTT. Its translation: CASSWSPRQGGSPLHF.

Details on this clone: The same CDR3 is also encoded by other DNA sequences in this sample. V usage is TRBV11-2 and J usage is TRBJ1-1; D unclear. Germline loops: CDR1 SGHAT, CDR2 FQNNGV. This CDR3 spans 14 amino acids. Trimming removed 1 base from V and 2 bases from J, with 8 bases in between. The CDR3 loop is CASSLGGFNTEAFF. The DNA of the CDR3 is TGTGCCAGCAGCTTAGGAGGGTTTAACACTGAAGCTTTCTTT.

V and J are TRBV6-2 or TRBV6-3 and TRBJ1-5, with D uncertain. V lost 0 bases and J lost 0, with 12 bases in between. The V gene's germline CDR1 is MNHEY and CDR2 SVGEGT. The CDR3 has 17 residues. The CDR3 nucleotides are TGTGCCAGCAGTTACTCTTCGGGCGGGAATAGCAATCAGCCCCAGCATTTT. Encoded protein: CASSYSSGGNSNQPQHF.

This clone was counted a single time. This chain joins TRBV3-1 (or the pseudogene TRBV3-2) and TRBJ1-1; D may be TRBD1 (5 bases). The germline V and J ends were trimmed by 2 bases and 5 bases, with 9 bases remaining between them. Germline CDR1 is LGHDT and CDR2 is YNNKEL (reference sequence). The CDR3 is 13 residues long. The DNA of the CDR3 is TGTGCCAGCAGCCAACAGGGTGGTACTGAAGCTTTCTTT. Its translation: CASSQQGGTEAFF.

The chain uses TRBV7-2 and TRBJ1-1, with a tentative D call TRBD1 (6 bases). The V end was cut by 5 bases, the J end by 2 bases, with 15 bases between. The germline gives CDR1 SGHTA, CDR2 FQGNSA. CDR3 size: 15 residues. The CDR3 DNA reads TGTGCCAGCAGCCCATCTCTGGGACAAAACACTGAAGCTTTCTTT. It translates to CASSPSLGQNTEAFF.

This clone was observed once. The V call is TRBV7-9, the J call TRBJ2-4, with 10 bases identical to TRBD2. This CDR3 has 18 amino acids. V was clipped by 1 base and J by 0 bases; unmatched bases: 6. Per germline, CDR1 SEHNR and CDR2 FQNEAQ (reference sequence). CDR3 nucleotide sequence: TGTGCCAGCAGCTTAGGGACTAGCGGTCTACTAGCCAAAAACATTCAGTACTTC. This encodes CASSLGTSGLLAKNIQYF.

This CDR3 is CASSHPDAGTGIEPQHF. The CDR3 DNA reads as TGCGCCAGCAGTCACCCCGATGCCGGGACAGGCATCGAGCCCCAGCATTTT. The chain combines TRBV23-1 with TRBJ1-5; the match to TRBD1 covers 8 bases. TRBV23-1 is flagged as an ORF with uncertain function. The junction had 15 bases not matched to a gene; V was cut back by 3 bases and J by 8 bases. This CDR3 has 17 amino acids.

The CDR3, as DNA: TGTGCCAGCAGTTACATCGGCGGCGGAAGATCCTACGAGCAGTACTTC. Amino acids: CASSYIGGGRSYEQYF. The chain uses TRBV6-5 and TRBJ2-7; D is unclear. The V gene's germline CDR1 is MNHEY and CDR2 SVGAGI. There are 16 residues in the CDR3. V was trimmed by 2 bases and J by 1 base, leaving 15 bases between them.

This CDR3 reads CASSPPGQGANEKLFF. The DNA of the CDR3 is TGTGCCAGCTCACCACCCGGACAGGGGGCTAATGAAAAACTGTTTTTT. This sequence joins TRBV18 and TRBJ1-4; 10 positions agree with TRBD1. Losses at the gene ends were 0 bases for V and 3 bases for J; bases not matched to a gene: 1. This CDR3 is built from 16 residues. Germline V gene lookup returns CDR1 KGHSH and CDR2 LQKENI.

V is TRBV7-2 and J is TRBJ1-4, with TRBD1 matching 7 bases. The ends lost 2 bases at V and 3 bases at J; junction bases unmatched: 12. Germline V lookup: CDR1 SGHTA, CDR2 FQGNSA. CDR3 length: 18 amino acids. The CDR3 region has the DNA TGTGCCAGCAGCTTACGTCTTGGCAGGGGGGATTCTAATGAAAAACTGTTTTTT. Its protein product is CASSLRLGRGDSNEKLFF.

The chain links TRBV4-1 to TRBJ2-1, with D possibly matching TRBD2 (5 bases). Germline V gives CDR1 MGHRA, CDR2 YSYEKL. V gave up 4 bases and J gave up 7 bases, with 20 bases separating them. CDR3 size: 16 residues. For the CDR3, the DNA is TGCGCCAGCAGCCCCCCATTTCGACGGGGATGGAATGAGCAGTTCTTC. Its protein is CASSPPFRRGWNEQFF.

This sequence joins TRBV7-2 and TRBJ2-7; 13 positions match TRBD2. CDR1 is SGHTA, CDR2 FQGNSA, per germline. The ends lost 5 bases at V and 4 bases at J; junction bases unmatched: 8. The CDR3 sequence is 16 residues long. For the CDR3, the DNA is TGTGCCAGCAGCCGTACTCGGACTAGCGGGGGTTACGAGCAGTACTTC. This encodes CASSRTRTSGGYEQYF.

V gene TRBV24-1 combines with J gene TRBJ1-4, with 7 nucleotides matching TRBD1. CDR1 is KGHDR and CDR2 is SFDVKD in the germline V gene. Trimming removed 3 bases from V and 3 bases from J; junction bases left unmatched: 3. There are 15 residues in the CDR3. The CDR3, as DNA: TGTGCCACCAGTGATGGCGGGACAGCTAATGAAAAACTGTTTTTT. It specifies CATSDGGTANEKLFF.